A selection of T cell receptor beta chains follows, all from one sample in a study of PD-L1 blockade in urothelial cancer. Using immunoSEQ multiplex PCR, the repertoire was profiled, and TCRdb retains in-frame clones only, with some absent. The sample has 80,000 to 130,000 clones, about 89% seen once. Material: PBMCs, obtained around atezolizumab (anti-PD-L1) treatment. These receptors originate from an elderly woman with urothelial cancer. CDR3s include the opening cysteine and the closing phenylalanine or tryptophan. Each record gives: CDR3 DNA, CDR3 protein, V gene, J gene, clone size, D gene. A D gene is named only where the DNA matches it firmly. Size is stated for part of the rows, as once, few or many counts, or as a class when the clone is expanded.

TGTGCCAGCCTACTAGCGGGAGGGCTGAATGAGCAGTTCTTC	CASLLAGGLNEQFF	TRBV5-4	TRBJ2-1	.	TRBD2
TGTGCCAGCAGCGGACCGGGACAGGGATCAGATACGCAGTATTTT	CASSGPGQGSDTQYF	TRBV9	TRBJ2-3	.	TRBD1
TGTGCCAGCAGCTTACAGGGGGCGCGTAATGAGCAGTTCTTC	CASSLQGARNEQFF	TRBV11-1	TRBJ2-1	.	TRBD1
TGTGCCAGCAGCTTAGGGAATAGCGGGAGGTACTCCACGTGTGAATTC	CASSLGNSGRYSTCEF	TRBV7-2	TRBJ2-7	.	TRBD2
TGTGCCTCGGGGAATGGCTACACCTTC	CASGNGYTF	TRBV30	TRBJ1-2	.	.
TGTGCCAGTAGTGGGACTAGCAGCTCCTACAATGAGCAGTTCTTC	CASSGTSSSYNEQFF	TRBV19	TRBJ2-1	.	TRBD2
TGTGCCAGCAGCGGGACAGGCGGAAATCAGCCCCAGCATTTT	CASSGTGGNQPQHF	TRBV2	TRBJ1-5	.	TRBD1
TGTGCCAGCAGCGTATCGGGGCAGCGGAGGGATGAGCAGTTCTTC	CASSVSGQRRDEQFF	TRBV9	TRBJ2-1	.	.
TGCGCCAGCAGCTTGGGGTTGGCCACAGATACGCAGTATTTT	CASSLGLATDTQYF	TRBV5-1	TRBJ2-3	.	.
TGTGCCAGCAGTCAAATACAGGTTTCTCCCTCCTACGAGCAGTACTTC	CASSQIQVSPSYEQYF	TRBV28	TRBJ2-7	.	.
TGTGCCAGCACCGGTGGTTGGGCAAGGCAGGGCGCTGAAGCTTTCTTT	CASTGGWARQGAEAFF	TRBV27	TRBJ1-1	.	.
TGTGCCATCAGTGGGCGGGAGGGCCACACCGGGGAGCTGTTTTTT	CAISGREGHTGELFF	TRBV10-3	TRBJ2-2	once	TRBD2
TGTGCCAGCAGACCCTCGGGGCGGGGCCTGATTTATGGCTACACCTTC	CASRPSGRGLIYGYTF	TRBV27	TRBJ1-2	.	.